The next 7 T cell receptor beta chains were all read from a single sample in a study of cytomegalovirus exposure and HLA in healthy donors. Both 60 Vbeta primers and 13 Jbeta primers went into the PCR. Libraries were prepared by immunoSEQ multiplex PCR; TCRdb keeps only in-frame clonotypes and omits some of them. The sample shows under 150,000 clones, over 70% of them seen only once. The specimen was PBMCs. The receptors derive from a woman aged 55-69 years in good health and CMV-seropositive.

The chain recombines TRBV9 with TRBJ1-6, with D unresolved. Germline lookup yields CDR1 SGDLS and CDR2 YYNGEE. The CDR3 totals 14 residues. Between the trimmed V and J ends, which lost 9 bases and 5 bases, there was a span of 15 bases. Here the CDR3 DNA reads TGTGCCACCTCAGCCCGACAAAATAATTCACCCCTCCACTTT. It yields the protein CATSARQNNSPLHF.

The chain couples TRBV9 to TRBJ2-7; TRBD1 matches at 8 bases. This CDR3 is 16 amino acids long. V was clipped by 0 bases and J by 5 bases; unmatched bases: 10. Germline V gene lookup returns CDR1 SGDLS and CDR2 YYNGEE. The CDR3 nucleotides read TGTGCCAGCAGCGTAGGTCTCGGACAGGGTAGGAACGAGCAGTACTTC. This translates into CASSVGLGQGRNEQYF.

The V call is TRBV7-2, the J call TRBJ2-3; weak D call: TRBD2 (6 bases). In germline, CDR1 is SGHTA, CDR2 FQGNSA. The germline V and J ends were trimmed by 5 bases and 6 bases, with 15 bases remaining between them. There are 14 residues in the CDR3. The CDR3 spells CASSPGTQSDTQYF. In DNA form, the CDR3 reads TGTGCCAGCAGCCCAGGGACTCAGTCGGATACGCAGTATTTT. Supplemented by reference TRBV7-2 and TRBJ2-3, the full variable domain reads GAGVSQSPSNKVTEKGKDVELRCDPISGHTALYWYRQSLGQGLEFLIYFQGNSAPDKSGLPSDRFSAERTGGSVSTLTIQRTQQEDSAVYLCASSPGTQSDTQYFGPGTRLTVL.

CDR3 in amino acids: CASSLEGAAEQYF. As DNA, the CDR3 is TGTGCCAGCAGCTTAGAGGGGGCAGCCGAGCAGTACTTC. The rearrangement joins TRBV7-9 to TRBJ2-7; TRBD1 matches at 7 bases. Unmatched junction bases numbered 3, after V lost 1 base and J lost 6 bases. The germline V gene has CDR1 SEHNR and CDR2 FQNEAQ (reference sequence). CDR3 size: 13 residues.

This chain links TRBV4-1 with TRBJ2-5; D may be TRBD2 (6 bases). Germline CDR1 is MGHRA and CDR2 is YSYEKL. The CDR3 runs to 16 residues. Trimming shortened V by 4 bases and J by 2 bases, and 17 bases separated the two germline ends. CDR3 bases: TGCGCCAGCAGCCCGGAGGAGGGAAGAGGTCAAGAGACCCAGTACTTC. Translation: CASSPEEGRGQETQYF.

This chain connects TRBV11-3 to TRBJ2-3; TRBD2 matches 8 bases. After removal of 5 bases from V and 1 base from J, the junction contained 5 bases not matched to a gene. The CDR3 contains 15 residues. CDR1 and CDR2 (germline): SGHNT, YENEEA. CDR3 DNA: TGTGCCAGCAGCCCGGGGGGGGGTCGCACAGATACGCAGTATTTT. Translating it yields CASSPGGGRTDTQYF. The whole variable domain, remainder taken from reference TRBV11-3 and TRBJ2-3, is EAGVVQSPRYKIIEKKQPVAFWCNPISGHNTLYWYLQNLGQGPELLIRYENEEAVDDSQLPKDRFSAERLKGVDSTLKIQPAELGDSAVYLCASSPGGGRTDTQYFGPGTRLTVL.

This chain joins TRBV6-1 and TRBJ2-7; D unclear. Per the germline V gene, CDR1 is MNHNS and CDR2 is SASEGT. V lost 3 bases and J 3 bases, leaving 9 bases between the germline ends. This CDR3 comprises 13 residues. CDR3 loop: CASSETRLYEQYF. CDR3 nucleotide sequence: TGTGCCAGCAGTGAGACCAGACTCTACGAGCAGTACTTC.